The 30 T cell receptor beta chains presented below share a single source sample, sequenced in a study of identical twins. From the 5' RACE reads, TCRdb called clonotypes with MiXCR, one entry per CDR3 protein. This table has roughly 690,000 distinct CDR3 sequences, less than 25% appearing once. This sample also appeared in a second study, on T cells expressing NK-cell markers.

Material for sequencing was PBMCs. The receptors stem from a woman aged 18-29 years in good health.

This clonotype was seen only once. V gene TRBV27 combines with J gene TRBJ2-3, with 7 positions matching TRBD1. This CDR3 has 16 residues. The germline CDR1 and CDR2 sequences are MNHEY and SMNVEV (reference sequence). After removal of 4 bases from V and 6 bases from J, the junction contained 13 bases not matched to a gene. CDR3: CASSSRRKGASDTQYF. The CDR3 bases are TGTGCCAGCAGTTCCAGACGGAAGGGGGCCTCGGATACGCAGTATTTT.

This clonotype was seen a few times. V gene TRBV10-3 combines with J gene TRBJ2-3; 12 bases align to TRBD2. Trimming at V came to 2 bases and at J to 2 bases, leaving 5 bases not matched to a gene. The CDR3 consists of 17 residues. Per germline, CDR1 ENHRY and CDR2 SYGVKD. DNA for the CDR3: TGTGCCATCAGTGAGACAGGACTAGCGGGAACCACAGATACGCAGTATTTT. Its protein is CAISETGLAGTTDTQYF.

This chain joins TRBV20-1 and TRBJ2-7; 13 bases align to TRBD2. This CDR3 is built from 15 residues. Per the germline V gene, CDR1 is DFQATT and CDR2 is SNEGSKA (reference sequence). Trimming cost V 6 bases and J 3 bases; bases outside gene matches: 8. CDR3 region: CSAASLAGGYYEQYF. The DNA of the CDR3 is TGCAGTGCCGCCTCACTAGCGGGAGGGTACTACGAGCAGTACTTC.

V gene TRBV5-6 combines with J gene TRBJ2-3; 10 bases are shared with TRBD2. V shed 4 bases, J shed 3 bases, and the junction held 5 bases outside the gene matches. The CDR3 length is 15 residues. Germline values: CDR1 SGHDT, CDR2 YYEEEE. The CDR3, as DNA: TGTGCCAGCAGCCCAGCGGGGGGGCATACAGATACGCAGTATTTT. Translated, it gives CASSPAGGHTDTQYF.

CDR3 DNA sequence: TGTGCCAGCAGTTACCAGACAGGGACTCCCTACGAGCAGTACTTC. Its translation is CASSYQTGTPYEQYF. The chain is built from TRBV6-5 and TRBJ2-7; D possibly corresponds to TRBD1 (7 bases). Per germline, CDR1 MNHEY and CDR2 SVGAGI. Trimming left V 2 bases short and J 2 bases short, with 13 bases between. The CDR3 has 15 amino acids.

CDR3: CASSPRDRGQTQYF. CDR3 nucleotide sequence: TGCGCCAGCAGCCCCCGGGACAGGGGGCAGACCCAGTACTTC. V is TRBV5-1 and J is TRBJ2-5, with TRBD1 matching over 12 bases. This CDR3 is 14 amino acids long. Germline V gene data show CDR1 as SGHRS and CDR2 as YFSETQ. Unmatched junction bases numbered 4, after V lost 4 bases and J lost 6 bases.

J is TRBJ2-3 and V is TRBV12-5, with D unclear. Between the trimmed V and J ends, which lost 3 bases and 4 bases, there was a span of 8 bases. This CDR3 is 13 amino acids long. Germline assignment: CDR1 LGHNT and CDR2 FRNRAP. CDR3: CASGFAVSDTQYF. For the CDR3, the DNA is TGTGCTAGTGGTTTCGCCGTCTCAGATACGCAGTATTTT.

CDR3 nucleotide sequence: TGTGCCAGCAGCTTAGGGACTAAGGTGACCCAGTACTTC. Protein: CASSLGTKVTQYF. The V call is TRBV5-5, the J call TRBJ2-5; 7 bases align to TRBD2. CDR3 length: 13 amino acids. V shed 2 bases, J shed 7 bases, and the junction held 5 bases outside the gene matches. CDR1 and CDR2 (germline): SGHKS, YYEKEE (reference sequence).

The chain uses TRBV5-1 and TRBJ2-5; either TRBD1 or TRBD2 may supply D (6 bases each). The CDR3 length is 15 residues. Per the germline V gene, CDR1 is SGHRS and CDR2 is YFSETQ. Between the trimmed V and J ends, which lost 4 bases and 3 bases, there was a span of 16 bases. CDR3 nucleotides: TGCGCCAGCAGCCCTCAGGGGCGGGGTGAAGAGACCCAGTACTTC. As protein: CASSPQGRGEETQYF.

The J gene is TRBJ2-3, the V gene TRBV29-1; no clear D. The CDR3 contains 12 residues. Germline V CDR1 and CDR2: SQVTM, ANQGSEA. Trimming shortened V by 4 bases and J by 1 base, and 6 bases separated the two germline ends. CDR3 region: CSVARGTDTQYF. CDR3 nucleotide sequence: TGCAGCGTTGCTAGAGGCACAGATACGCAGTATTTT.

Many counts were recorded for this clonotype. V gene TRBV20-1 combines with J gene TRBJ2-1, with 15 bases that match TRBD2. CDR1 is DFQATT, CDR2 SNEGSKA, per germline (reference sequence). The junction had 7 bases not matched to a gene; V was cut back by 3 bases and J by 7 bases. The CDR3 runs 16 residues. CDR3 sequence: CSASSSGTSGRNEQFF. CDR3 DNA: TGCAGTGCTAGCAGTTCCGGGACTAGCGGGAGGAATGAGCAGTTCTTC.

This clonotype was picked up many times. The CDR3 protein is CSGGGPRDNEQFF. The DNA for the CDR3 is TGCAGCGGGGGGGGGCCTCGCGACAATGAGCAGTTCTTC. The V call is TRBV20-1, the J call TRBJ2-1; TRBD2 agrees at 8 bases. The CDR3 is made up of 13 amino acids. Germline V gene lookup returns CDR1 DFQATT and CDR2 SNEGSKA (reference sequence).

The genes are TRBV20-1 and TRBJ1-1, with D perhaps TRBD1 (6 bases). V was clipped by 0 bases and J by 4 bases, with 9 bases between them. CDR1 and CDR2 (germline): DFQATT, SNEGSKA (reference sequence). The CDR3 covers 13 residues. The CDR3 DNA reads TGCAGTGCTAGAGAGGGGGGCAGCACTGAAGCTTTCTTT. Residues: CSAREGGSTEAFF.

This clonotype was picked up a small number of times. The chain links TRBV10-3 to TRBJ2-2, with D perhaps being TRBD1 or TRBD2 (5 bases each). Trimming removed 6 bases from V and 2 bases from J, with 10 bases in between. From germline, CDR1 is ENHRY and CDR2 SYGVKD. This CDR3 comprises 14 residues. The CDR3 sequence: CAIRPGPNTGELFF. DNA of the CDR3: TGTGCCATCAGGCCGGGACCAAACACCGGGGAGCTGTTTTTT.

The CDR3 loop is CSVVGPRGGTGELFF. The CDR3, as DNA: TGCAGCGTTGTGGGACCCCGCGGAGGCACCGGGGAGCTGTTTTTT. The chain employs TRBV29-1 and TRBJ2-2; D tentatively fits TRBD1 or TRBD2 (5 bases each). V lost 4 bases, J lost 4 bases, and 16 bases lay in between. The CDR3 runs to 15 residues. Germline loops: CDR1 SQVTM, CDR2 ANQGSEA.

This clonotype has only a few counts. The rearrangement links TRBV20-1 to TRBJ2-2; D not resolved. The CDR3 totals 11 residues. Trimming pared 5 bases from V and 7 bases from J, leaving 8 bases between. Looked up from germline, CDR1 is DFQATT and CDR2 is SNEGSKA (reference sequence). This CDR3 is CSAWSSGELFF. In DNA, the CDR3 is TGCAGTGCTTGGAGTAGCGGGGAGCTGTTTTTT.

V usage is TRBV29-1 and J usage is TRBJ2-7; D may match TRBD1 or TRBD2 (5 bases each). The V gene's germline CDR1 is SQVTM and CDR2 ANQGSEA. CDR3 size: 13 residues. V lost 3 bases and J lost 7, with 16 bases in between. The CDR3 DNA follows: TGCAGCGTTGACCGGGACGTCGACGGTGAGCAGTACTTC. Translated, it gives CSVDRDVDGEQYF.

CDR3 amino acids: CASSLKTAGDTQYF. CDR3 sequence (DNA): TGCGCCAGCAGCTTGAAGACGGCGGGAGATACGCAGTATTTT. The genes are TRBV5-1 and TRBJ2-3; D possibly corresponds to TRBD2 (5 bases). V lost 1 base and J lost 5, with 11 bases in between. Germline assignment: CDR1 SGHRS and CDR2 YFSETQ. This CDR3 contains 14 residues.

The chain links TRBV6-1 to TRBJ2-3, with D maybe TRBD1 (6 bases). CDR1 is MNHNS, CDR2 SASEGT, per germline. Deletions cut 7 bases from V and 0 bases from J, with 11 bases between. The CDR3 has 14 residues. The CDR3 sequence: CASKSGASTDTQYF. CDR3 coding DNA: TGTGCCAGCAAATCAGGGGCTAGCACAGATACGCAGTATTTT.

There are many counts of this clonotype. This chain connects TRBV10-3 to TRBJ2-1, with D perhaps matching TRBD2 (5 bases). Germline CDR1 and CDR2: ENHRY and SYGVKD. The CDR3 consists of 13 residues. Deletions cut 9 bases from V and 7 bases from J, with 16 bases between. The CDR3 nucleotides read TGTGCCATACTTAGTGAGGAGGCGAATGAGCAGTTCTTC. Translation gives CAILSEEANEQFF.

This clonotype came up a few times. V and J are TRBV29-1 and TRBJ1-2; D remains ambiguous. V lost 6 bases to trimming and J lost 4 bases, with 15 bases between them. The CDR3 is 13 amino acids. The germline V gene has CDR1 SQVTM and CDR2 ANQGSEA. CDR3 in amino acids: CSVSWRGSYGYTF. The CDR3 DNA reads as TGCAGCGTCTCCTGGCGCGGGTCCTATGGCTACACCTTC.

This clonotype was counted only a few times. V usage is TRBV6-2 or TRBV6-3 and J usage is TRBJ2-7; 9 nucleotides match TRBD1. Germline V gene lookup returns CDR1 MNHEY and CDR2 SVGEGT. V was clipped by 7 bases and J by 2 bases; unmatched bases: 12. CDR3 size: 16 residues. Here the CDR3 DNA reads TGTGCCAGCACCTTTACAGCCGGGACAGGGACCTACGAGCAGTACTTC. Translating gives CASTFTAGTGTYEQYF.

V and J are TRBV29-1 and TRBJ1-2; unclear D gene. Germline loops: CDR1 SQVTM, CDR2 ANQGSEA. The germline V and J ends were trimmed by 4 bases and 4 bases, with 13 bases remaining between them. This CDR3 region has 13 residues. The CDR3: CSVAGSRSYGYTF. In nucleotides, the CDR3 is TGCAGCGTTGCAGGCAGTAGGAGCTATGGCTACACCTTC.

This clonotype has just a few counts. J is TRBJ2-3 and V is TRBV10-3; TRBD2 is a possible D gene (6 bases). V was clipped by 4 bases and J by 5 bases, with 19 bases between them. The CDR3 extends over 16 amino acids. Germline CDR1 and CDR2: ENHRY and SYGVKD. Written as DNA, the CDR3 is TGTGCCATCAGTGGGGCCGGCCGCCTGGGGGGAGATACGCAGTATTTT. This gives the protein CAISGAGRLGGDTQYF.

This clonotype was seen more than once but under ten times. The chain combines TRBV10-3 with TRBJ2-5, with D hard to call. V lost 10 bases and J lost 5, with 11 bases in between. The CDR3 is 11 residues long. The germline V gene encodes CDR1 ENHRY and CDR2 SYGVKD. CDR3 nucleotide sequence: TGTGCCACCGGTCCGGAGGAGACCCAGTACTTC. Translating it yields CATGPEETQYF.

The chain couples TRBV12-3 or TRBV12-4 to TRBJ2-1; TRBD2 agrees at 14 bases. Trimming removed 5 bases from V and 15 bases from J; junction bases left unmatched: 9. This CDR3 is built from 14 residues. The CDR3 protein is CASSTGTSGRGGFF. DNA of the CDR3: TGTGCCAGCAGTACCGGGACTAGCGGGAGAGGGGGGTTCTTC.

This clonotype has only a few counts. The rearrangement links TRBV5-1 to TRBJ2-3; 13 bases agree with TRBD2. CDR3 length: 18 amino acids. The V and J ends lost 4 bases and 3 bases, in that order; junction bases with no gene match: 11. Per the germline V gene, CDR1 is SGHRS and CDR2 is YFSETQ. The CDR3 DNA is TGCGCCAGCAGCCTGGGACTGACTAGCGGGAGGATGACAGATACGCAGTATTTT. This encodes CASSLGLTSGRMTDTQYF.

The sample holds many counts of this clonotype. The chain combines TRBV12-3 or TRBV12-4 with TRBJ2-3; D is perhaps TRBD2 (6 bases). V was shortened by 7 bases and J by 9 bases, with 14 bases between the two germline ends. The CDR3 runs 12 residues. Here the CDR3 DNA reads TGTGCCAGCACCTACGGCGGGGCAACGCAGTATTTT. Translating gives CASTYGGATQYF.

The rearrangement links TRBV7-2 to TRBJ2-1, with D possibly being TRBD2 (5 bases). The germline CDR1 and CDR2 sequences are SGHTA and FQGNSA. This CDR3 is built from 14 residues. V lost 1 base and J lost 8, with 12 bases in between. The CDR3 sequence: CASSLGALGDEQFF. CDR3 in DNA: TGTGCCAGCAGCTTAGGGGCTTTGGGAGATGAGCAGTTCTTC.

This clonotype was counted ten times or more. The CDR3 DNA reads TGTGCCAGCACCCAATGGAAGGTAACAGGGAGGACTGAAGCTTTCTTT. It codes for CASTQWKVTGRTEAFF. The chain has TRBV6-2 or TRBV6-3 and TRBJ1-1; D is perhaps TRBD1 (6 bases). The germline gives CDR1 MNHEY, CDR2 SVGEGT. The CDR3 contains 16 residues. With 7 bases removed from V and 5 bases from J, the gap between germline ends came to 23 bases.